This T cell receptor (beta chain) was captured by sequencing in a study of T-cell reconstitution after alpha-beta-depleted transplantation in children (dated by TCRdb to about 2016). In the study overall: Using TCR repertoire profiling, the study quantitatively followed how T-cell immune reconstitution unfolded in children after TCRalphabeta/CD19-depleted allogeneic hematopoietic cell transplantation. What the research found in general, with its limitations: The apparently early recovery of alphabetaT-cell counts about two months after transplant reportedly depended on only several hundred rapidly expanded clones that came from non-depleted graft cells. Over subsequent months, a decline in hyperexpanded clone frequencies was noted, and after one year, T-cell counts and TCRbeta diversity were mostly ascribed to newly produced T cells. In some patients, the high TCRbeta diversity seen at day 60 was put down to recipient T cells and intrathymic progenitors that had survived conditioning.

This clonotype has more than one count but fewer than ten. The clone's antigen remains unknown. No qualities accompany the bases; no much larger clone lies one base away. The receptor library was made with PCR. Sequenced using an Illumina HiSeq 2500. To normalize quantification of the TCRbeta repertoire, the TCR libraries were built with molecular barcoding that relied on unique molecular identifiers. TCRdb ran its own pipeline on the public reads, namely fastp trimming at Q25 and MiXCR clone calling, and kept in-frame beta chains. Every distinct CDR3 protein forms one entry, paired with its most common genes and DNA. Counted in this sample were about 110,000 distinct CDR3 sequences; about 9.3% of them appeared once. The top ten constitute under 40% of the sample. Trimming removed 3 bases from V and 14 bases from J; the gene matches leave 10 bases unexplained. CDR1 and CDR2, looked up from the germline V gene, are SGHRS and YFSETQ. The CDR3 contains 13 residues, cysteine and phenylalanine counted. The sequence is cut down to CDR3 DNA, 39 bases in frame from base 1.

Per the publication, the treatment or condition label means: allogeneic hematopoietic cell transplantation with graft depleted of TCRalphabeta T cells and CD19 B cells. The children who served as transplant recipients had been given grafts of TCRalphabeta/CD19-depleted allogeneic hematopoietic cells. The rearranged segments are TRBV5-1 and TRBJ2-5, with 10 central nucleotides matching TRBD2. This receptor was obtained from a boy younger than 10 with acute lymphoblastic leukemia, due to receive a stem cell transplant. The input for sequencing was PBMCs, taken before TCRalphabeta/CD19-depleted stem cell transplant. The base sequence is TGCGCCAGCAGCTCGGGGAGAACTAGCGGGGAATACTTC. Its protein is CASSSGRTSGEYF.